This TCR beta chain was sequenced during a study of blood T cell repertoires in COVID-19. CDR3 length: 13 amino acids. Using immunoSEQ multiplex PCR, the repertoire was profiled, and TCRdb retains in-frame clones only, with some absent. Among about 140,000 clones listed, approximately 80% were seen once. This clone has just one count. This TCR was sampled from a man aged 45-60 years with acute or convalescent COVID-19. Specimen: peripheral blood. The rearrangement uses TRBV12-2 and TRBJ1-2. TRBV12-2 is assigned pseudogene status. The CDR3 nucleotides are TGTGCAAGTCGCTTTAGAGGAGGGTATGGCTACACCTTC. It codes for CASRFRGGYGYTF.